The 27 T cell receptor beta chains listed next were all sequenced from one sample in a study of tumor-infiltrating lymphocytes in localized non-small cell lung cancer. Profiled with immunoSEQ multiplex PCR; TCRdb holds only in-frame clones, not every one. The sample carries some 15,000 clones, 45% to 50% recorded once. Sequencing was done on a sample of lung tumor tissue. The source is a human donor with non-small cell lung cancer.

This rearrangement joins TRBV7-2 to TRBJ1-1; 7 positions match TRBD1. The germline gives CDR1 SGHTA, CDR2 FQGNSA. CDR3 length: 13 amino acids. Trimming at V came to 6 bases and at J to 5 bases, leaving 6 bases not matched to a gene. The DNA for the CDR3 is TGTGCCAGCAGTCTATCAGGGGGGACTGAAGCTTTCTTT. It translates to CASSLSGGTEAFF.

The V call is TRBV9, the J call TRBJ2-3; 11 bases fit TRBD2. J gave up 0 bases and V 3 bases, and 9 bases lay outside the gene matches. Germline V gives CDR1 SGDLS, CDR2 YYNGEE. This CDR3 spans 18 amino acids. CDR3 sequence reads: CASSERLAGFPSTDTQYF. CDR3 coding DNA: TGTGCCAGCAGCGAGAGACTAGCGGGGTTCCCTAGCACAGATACGCAGTATTTT.

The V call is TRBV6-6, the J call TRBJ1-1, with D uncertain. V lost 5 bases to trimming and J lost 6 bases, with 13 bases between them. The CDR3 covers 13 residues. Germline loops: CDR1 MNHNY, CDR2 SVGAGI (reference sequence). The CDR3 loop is CASSPGQTPEAFF. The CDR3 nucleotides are TGTGCCAGCAGTCCCGGGCAAACCCCTGAAGCTTTCTTT.

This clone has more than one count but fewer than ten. For the CDR3, the DNA is TGTGCCAGCAGGACAGTGAACACTGAAGCTTTCTTT. Amino acids: CASRTVNTEAFF. The chain links TRBV6-5 to TRBJ1-1; TRBD1 might be the D (5 bases). CDR1 and CDR2 (germline): MNHEY, SVGAGI. V was trimmed by 6 bases and J by 0 bases, leaving 5 bases between them. The CDR3 is 12 residues long.

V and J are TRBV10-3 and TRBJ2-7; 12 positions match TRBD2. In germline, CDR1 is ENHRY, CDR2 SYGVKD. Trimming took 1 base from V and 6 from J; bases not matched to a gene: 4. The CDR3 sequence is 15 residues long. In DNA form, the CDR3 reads TGTGCCATCAGTGAGTATACTAGCGGGGGGAGCGAGCAGTACTTC. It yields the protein CAISEYTSGGSEQYF.

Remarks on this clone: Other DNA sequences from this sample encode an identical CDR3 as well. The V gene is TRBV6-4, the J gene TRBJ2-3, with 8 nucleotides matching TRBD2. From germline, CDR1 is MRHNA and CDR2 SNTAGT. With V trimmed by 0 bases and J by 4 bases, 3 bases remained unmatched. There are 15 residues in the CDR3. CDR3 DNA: TGTGCCAGCAGTGACTCAAGCGGGGGAGCAGATACGCAGTATTTT. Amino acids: CASSDSSGGADTQYF.

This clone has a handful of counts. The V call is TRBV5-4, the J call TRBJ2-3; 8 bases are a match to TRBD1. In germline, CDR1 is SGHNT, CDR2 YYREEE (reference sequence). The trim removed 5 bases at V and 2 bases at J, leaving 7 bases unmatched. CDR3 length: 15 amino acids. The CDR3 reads CASSLGQGSTDTQYF. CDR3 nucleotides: TGTGCCAGCAGTCTAGGACAGGGCTCCACAGATACGCAGTATTTT.

CDR3 loop: CASSRGTGSSYNSPLHF. As DNA, the CDR3 is TGCGCCAGCAGCCGGGGGACTGGTAGCTCCTATAATTCACCCCTCCACTTT. The V and J genes are TRBV5-1 and TRBJ1-6, with D tentatively TRBD1 (5 bases). This CDR3 region has 17 residues. Per the germline V gene, CDR1 is SGHRS and CDR2 is YFSETQ. V lost 4 bases and J 0 bases, leaving 14 bases between the germline ends.

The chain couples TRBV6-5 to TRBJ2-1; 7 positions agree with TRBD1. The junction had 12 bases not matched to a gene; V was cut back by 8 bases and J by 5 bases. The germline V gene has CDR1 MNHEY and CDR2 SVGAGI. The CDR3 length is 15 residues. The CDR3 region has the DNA TGTGCCAGCTCATCCGGGACAGAACAAAACAATGAGCAGTTCTTC. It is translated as CASSSGTEQNNEQFF.

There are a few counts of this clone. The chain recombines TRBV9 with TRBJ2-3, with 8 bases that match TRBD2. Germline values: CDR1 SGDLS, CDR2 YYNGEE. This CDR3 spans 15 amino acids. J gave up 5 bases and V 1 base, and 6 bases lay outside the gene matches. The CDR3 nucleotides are TGTGCCAGCAGCGTAATTAGCGGGGTGGGAGATACGCAGTATTTT. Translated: CASSVISGVGDTQYF.

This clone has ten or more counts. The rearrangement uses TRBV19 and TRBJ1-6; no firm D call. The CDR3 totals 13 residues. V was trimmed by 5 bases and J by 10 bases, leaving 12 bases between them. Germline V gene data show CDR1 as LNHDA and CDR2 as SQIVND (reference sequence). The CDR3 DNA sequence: TGTGCCAGTAGTTCTCAGACGGAATCACCCCTCCACTTT. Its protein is CASSSQTESPLHF. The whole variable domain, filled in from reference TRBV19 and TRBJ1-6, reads DGGITQSPKYLFRKEGQNVTLSCEQNLNHDAMYWYRQDPGQGLRLIYYSQIVNDFQKGDIAEGYSVSREKKESFPLTVTSAQKNPTAFYLCASSSQTESPLHFGNGTRLTVT.

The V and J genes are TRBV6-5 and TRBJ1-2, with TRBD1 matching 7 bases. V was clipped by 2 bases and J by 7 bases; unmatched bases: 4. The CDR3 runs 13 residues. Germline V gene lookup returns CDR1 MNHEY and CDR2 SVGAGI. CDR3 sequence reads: CASSYQTGFGYTF. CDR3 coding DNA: TGTGCCAGCAGTTACCAGACAGGGTTTGGCTACACCTTC.

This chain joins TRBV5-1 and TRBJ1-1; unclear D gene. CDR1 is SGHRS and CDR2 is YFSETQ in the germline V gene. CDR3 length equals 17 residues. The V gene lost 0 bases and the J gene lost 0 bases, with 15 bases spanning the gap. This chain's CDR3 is CASSLALNSAVNTEAFF. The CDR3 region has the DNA TGCGCCAGCAGCTTGGCCTTAAACTCGGCAGTGAACACTGAAGCTTTCTTT. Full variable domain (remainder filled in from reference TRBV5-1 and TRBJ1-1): KAGVTQTPRYLIKTRGQQVTLSCSPISGHRSVSWYQQTPGQGLQFLFEYFSETQRNKGNFPGRFSGRQFSNSRSEMNVSTLELGDSALYLCASSLALNSAVNTEAFFGQGTRLTVV.

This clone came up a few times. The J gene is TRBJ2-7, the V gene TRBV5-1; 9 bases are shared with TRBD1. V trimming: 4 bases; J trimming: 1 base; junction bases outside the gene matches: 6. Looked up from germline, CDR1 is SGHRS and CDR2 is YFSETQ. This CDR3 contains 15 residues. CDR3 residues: CASSNRDRASYEQYF. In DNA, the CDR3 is TGCGCCAGCAGCAACCGGGACAGGGCTTCCTACGAGCAGTACTTC.

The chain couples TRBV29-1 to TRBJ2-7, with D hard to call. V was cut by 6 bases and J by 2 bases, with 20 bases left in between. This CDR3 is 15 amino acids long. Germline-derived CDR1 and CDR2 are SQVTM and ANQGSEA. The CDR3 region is CSVAPYSLGTYEQYF. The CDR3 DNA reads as TGCAGCGTCGCCCCTTACTCCCTTGGCACCTACGAGCAGTACTTC.

The CDR3 region is CASSDVGLGNEQFF. The DNA for the CDR3 is TGTGCCAGCAGCGACGTGGGTTTAGGTAATGAGCAGTTCTTC. This sequence joins TRBV7-6 and TRBJ2-1; D not resolved. V lost 5 bases and J 7 bases, leaving 15 bases between the germline ends. The CDR3 is 14 amino acids. The germline V gene has CDR1 SGHVS and CDR2 FNYEAQ.

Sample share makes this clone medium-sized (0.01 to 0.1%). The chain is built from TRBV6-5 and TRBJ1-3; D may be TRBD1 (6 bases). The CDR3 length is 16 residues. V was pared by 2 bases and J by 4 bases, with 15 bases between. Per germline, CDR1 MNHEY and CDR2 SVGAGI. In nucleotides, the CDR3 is TGTGCCAGCAGTTACGGACAGTCCGATGAAGGAAACACCATATATTTT. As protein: CASSYGQSDEGNTIYF.

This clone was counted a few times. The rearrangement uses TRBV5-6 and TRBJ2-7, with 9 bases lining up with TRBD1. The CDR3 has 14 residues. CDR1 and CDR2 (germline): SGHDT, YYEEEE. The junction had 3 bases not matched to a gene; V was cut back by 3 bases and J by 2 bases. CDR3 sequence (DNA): TGTGCCAGCAGCTGGACAGGGGCAACCTACGAGCAGTACTTC. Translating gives CASSWTGATYEQYF.

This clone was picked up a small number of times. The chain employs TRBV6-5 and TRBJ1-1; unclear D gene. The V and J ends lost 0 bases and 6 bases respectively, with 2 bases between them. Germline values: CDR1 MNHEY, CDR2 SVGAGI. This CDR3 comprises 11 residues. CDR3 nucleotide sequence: TGTGCCAGCAGTTACTCGTCTGAAGCTTTCTTT. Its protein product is CASSYSSEAFF.

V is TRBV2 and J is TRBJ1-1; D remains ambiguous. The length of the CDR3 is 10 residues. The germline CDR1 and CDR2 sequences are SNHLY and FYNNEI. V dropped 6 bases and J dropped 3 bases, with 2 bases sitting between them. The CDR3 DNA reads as TGTGCCAGCAGGGACACTGAAGCTTTCTTT. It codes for CASRDTEAFF.

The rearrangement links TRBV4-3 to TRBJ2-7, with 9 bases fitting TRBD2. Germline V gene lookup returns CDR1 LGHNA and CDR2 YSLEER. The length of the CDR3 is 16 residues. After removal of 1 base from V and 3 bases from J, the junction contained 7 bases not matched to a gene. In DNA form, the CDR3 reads TGCGCCAGCAGCCAAGGGGCTAGCGGGGCCTTCTACGAGCAGTACTTC. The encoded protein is CASSQGASGAFYEQYF.

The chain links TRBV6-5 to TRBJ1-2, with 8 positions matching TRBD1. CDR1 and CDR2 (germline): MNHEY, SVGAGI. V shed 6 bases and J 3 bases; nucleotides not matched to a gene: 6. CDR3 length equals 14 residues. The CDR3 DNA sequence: TGTGCCAGCAGCTCAGGGGGCTATGACTATGGCTACACCTTC. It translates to CASSSGGYDYGYTF.

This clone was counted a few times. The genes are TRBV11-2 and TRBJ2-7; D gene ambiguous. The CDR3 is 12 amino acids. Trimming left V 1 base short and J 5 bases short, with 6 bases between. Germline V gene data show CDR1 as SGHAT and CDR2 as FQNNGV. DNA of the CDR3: TGTGCCAGCAGCTTAGGGGGAAACGAGCAGTACTTC. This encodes CASSLGGNEQYF.

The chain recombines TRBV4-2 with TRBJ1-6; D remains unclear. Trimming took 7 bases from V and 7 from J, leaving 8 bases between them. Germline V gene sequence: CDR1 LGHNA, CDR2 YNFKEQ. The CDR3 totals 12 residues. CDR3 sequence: CASTGRNSPLHF. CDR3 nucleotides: TGTGCCAGCACCGGGAGAAATTCACCCCTCCACTTT.

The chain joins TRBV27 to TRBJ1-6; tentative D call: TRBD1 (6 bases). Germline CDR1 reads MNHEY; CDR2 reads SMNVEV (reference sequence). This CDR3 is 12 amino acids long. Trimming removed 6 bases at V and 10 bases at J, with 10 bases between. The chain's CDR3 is CASSTGNSPLHF. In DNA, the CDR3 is TGTGCCAGCAGCACAGGGAACTCACCCCTCCACTTT.

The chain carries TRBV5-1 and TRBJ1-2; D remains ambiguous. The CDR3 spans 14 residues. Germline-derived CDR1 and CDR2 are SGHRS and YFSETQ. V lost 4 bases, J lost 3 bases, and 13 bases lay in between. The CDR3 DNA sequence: TGCGCCAGCAGCCTTTTGACCCCAGACTATGGCTACACCTTC. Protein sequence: CASSLLTPDYGYTF.

The CDR3 loop reads CASSPAYTEAFF. CDR3 nucleotides: TGTGCCAGCAGTCCCGCTTACACTGAAGCTTTCTTT. This sequence joins TRBV6-5 and TRBJ1-1; D is ambiguous. The V and J ends lost 5 bases and 3 bases respectively, with 7 bases between them. This CDR3 is 12 amino acids long. Germline assignment: CDR1 MNHEY and CDR2 SVGAGI.